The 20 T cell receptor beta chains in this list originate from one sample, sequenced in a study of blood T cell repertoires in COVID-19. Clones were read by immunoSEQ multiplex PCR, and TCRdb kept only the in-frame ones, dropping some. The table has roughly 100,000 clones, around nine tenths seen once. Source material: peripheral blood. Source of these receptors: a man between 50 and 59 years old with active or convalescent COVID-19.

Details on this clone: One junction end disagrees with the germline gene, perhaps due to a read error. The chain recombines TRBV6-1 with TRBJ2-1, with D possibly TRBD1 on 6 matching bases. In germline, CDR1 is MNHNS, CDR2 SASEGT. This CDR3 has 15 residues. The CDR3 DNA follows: TGTGCCAGCGGTGAGACCGGGACACCCTACAATGAGCAGTTCTTC. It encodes CASGETGTPYNEQFF.

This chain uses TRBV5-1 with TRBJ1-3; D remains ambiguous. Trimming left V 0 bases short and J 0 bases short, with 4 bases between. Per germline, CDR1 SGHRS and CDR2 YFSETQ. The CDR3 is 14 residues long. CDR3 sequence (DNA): TGCGCCAGCAGCTTGGAGAGCTCTGGAAACACCATATATTTT. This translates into CASSLESSGNTIYF.

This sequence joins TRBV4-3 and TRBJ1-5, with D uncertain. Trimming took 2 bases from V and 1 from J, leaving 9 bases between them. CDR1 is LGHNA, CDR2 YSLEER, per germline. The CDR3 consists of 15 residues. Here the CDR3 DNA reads TGCGCCAGCAGCCAAATAGTGAGGAGCAATCAGCCCCAGCATTTT. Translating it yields CASSQIVRSNQPQHF.

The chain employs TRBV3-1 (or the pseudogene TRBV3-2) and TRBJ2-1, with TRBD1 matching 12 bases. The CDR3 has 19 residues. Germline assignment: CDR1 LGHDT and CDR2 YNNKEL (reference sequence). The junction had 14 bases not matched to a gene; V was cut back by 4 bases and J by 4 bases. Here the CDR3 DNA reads TGTGCCAGCAGCCGTCTCCGGGACAGGGGGCGCGGAGGGTACAATGAGCAGTTCTTC. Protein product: CASSRLRDRGRGGYNEQFF.

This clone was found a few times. CDR3 DNA sequence: TGTGCCAGCAGTCTCTCGACGGGCGAGCAGTACTTC. This encodes CASSLSTGEQYF. The chain is built from TRBV7-8 and TRBJ2-7; D is ambiguous. The CDR3 has 12 residues. Deletions cut 6 bases from V and 6 bases from J, with 12 bases between. Germline CDR1 reads SGHVS; CDR2 reads FQNEAQ.

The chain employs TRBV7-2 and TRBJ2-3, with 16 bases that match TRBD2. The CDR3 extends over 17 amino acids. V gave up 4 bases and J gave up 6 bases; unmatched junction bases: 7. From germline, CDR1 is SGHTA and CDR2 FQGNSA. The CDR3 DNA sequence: TGTGCCAGCAGCTCAATAGGGACTAGCGGGGGGGCCGATACGCAGTATTTT. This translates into CASSSIGTSGGADTQYF.

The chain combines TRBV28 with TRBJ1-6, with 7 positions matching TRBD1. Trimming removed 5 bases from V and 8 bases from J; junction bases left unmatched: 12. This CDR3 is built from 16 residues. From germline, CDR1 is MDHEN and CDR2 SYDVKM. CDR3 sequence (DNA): TGTGCCAGCAGTCCCCGTGGAGGGGGCAATTATTCACCCCTCCACTTT. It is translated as CASSPRGGGNYSPLHF.

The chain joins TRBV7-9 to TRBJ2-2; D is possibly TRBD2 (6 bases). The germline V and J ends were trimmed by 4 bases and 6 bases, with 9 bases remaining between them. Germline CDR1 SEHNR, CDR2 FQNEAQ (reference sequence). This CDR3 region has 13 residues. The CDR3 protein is CASSSPGAGELFF. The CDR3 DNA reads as TGTGCCAGCAGCTCCCCGGGGGCCGGGGAGCTGTTTTTT.

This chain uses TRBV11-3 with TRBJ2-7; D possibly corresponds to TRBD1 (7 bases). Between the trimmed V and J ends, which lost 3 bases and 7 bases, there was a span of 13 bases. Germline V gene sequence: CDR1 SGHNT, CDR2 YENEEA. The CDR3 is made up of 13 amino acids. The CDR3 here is CASSFGTAGEQYF. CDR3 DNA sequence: TGTGCCAGCAGCTTCGGGACAGCGGGTGAGCAGTACTTC.

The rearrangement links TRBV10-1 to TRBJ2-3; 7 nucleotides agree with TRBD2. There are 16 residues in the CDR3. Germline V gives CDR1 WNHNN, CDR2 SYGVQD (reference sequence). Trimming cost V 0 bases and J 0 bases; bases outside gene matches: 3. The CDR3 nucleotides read TGCGCCAGCAGTGAGTCAGCGGGGCCTAGCACAGATACGCAGTATTTT. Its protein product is CASSESAGPSTDTQYF.

CDR3 amino acids: CASSLGGTVQETQYF. Here the CDR3 DNA reads TGCGCCAGCAGCTTGGGAGGGACAGTACAAGAGACCCAGTACTTC. The rearrangement uses TRBV5-1 and TRBJ2-5; 7 nucleotides align to TRBD1. Trimming cost V 0 bases and J 2 bases; bases outside gene matches: 4. The CDR3 length is 15 residues. In germline, CDR1 is SGHRS, CDR2 YFSETQ.

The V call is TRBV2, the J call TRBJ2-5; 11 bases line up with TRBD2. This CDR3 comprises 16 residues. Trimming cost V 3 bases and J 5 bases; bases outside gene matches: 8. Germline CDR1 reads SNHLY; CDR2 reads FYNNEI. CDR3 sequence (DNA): TGTGCCAGCAGTGAGTCTAGCGGGGGGCTTTGGGAGACCCAGTACTTC. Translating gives CASSESSGGLWETQYF.

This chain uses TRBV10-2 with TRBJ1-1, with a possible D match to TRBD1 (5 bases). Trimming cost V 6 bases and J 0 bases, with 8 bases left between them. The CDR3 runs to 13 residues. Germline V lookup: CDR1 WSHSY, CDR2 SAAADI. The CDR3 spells CASRQTVNTEAFF. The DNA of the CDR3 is TGCGCCAGCAGACAGACAGTGAACACTGAAGCTTTCTTT.

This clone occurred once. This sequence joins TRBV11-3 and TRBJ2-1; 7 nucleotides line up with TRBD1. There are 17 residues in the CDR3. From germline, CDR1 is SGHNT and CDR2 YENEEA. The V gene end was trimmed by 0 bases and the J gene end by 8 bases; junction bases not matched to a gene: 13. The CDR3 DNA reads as TGTGCCAGCAGCTTAGATCCCCCACAGGGGCGCGTTGATGAGCAGTTCTTC. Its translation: CASSLDPPQGRVDEQFF.

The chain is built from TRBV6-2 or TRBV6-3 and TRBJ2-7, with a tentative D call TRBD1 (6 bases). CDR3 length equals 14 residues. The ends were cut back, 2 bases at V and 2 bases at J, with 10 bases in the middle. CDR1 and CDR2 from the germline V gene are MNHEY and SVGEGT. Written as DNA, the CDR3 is TGTGCCAGCAGTTACCCCGACAGGCCCTACGAGCAGTACTTC. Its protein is CASSYPDRPYEQYF.

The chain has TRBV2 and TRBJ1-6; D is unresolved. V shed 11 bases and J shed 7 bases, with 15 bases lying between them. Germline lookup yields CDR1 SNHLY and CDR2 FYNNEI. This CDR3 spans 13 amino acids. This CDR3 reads CAVNTMGNSPLHF. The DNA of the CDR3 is TGTGCCGTCAATACCATGGGCAATTCACCCCTCCACTTT.

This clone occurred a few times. CDR3 region: CASRQTTPLNTEAFF. CDR3 in DNA: TGTGCCAGCAGGCAGACAACACCCCTCAACACTGAAGCTTTCTTT. V and J are TRBV3-1 (or the pseudogene TRBV3-2) and TRBJ1-1; no firm D call. V was clipped by 6 bases and J by 2 bases, with 16 bases between them. The CDR3 is 15 amino acids. Per germline, CDR1 LGHDT and CDR2 YNNKEL (reference sequence).

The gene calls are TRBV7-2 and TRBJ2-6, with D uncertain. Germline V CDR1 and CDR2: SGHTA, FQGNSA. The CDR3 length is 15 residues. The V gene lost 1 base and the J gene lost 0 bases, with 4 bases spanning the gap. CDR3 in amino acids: CASSLDSSGANVLTF. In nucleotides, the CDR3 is TGTGCCAGCAGCTTAGATAGCTCTGGGGCCAACGTCCTGACTTTC.

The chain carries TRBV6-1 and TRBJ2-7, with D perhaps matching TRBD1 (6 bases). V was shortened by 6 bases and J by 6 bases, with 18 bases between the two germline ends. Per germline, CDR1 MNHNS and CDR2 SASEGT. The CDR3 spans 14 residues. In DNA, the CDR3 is TGTGCCAGCAGAACCGATACCAACAGGGCCGAGCAGTACTTC. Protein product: CASRTDTNRAEQYF.

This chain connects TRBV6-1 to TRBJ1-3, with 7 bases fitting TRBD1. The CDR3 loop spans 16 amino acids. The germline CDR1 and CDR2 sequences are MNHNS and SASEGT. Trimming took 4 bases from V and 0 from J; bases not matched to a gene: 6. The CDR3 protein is CASSVGQDASGNTIYF. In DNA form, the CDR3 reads TGTGCCAGCAGTGTCGGACAGGATGCCTCTGGAAACACCATATATTTT.